The 3 T cell receptor beta chains below come from one sample, sequenced in a study of cytomegalovirus exposure and HLA in healthy donors. Primers for the PCR totalled 60 Vbeta and 13 Jbeta. Using immunoSEQ multiplex PCR, the repertoire was profiled, and TCRdb retains in-frame clones only, with some absent. Of around 100,000 clones in the sample, approximately 65% were seen once. Source material: PBMCs. These receptors all come from a man aged 25 to 45 in good health and CMV-seronegative.

The V call is TRBV19, the J call TRBJ1-1, with a possible D match to TRBD1 (6 bases). Germline V CDR1 and CDR2: LNHDA, SQIVND (reference sequence). The CDR3 spans 15 residues. Trimming removed 2 bases at V and 1 base at J, with 11 bases between. The CDR3 loop reads CASSIRAGANTEAFF. The CDR3 DNA reads as TGTGCCAGTAGTATAAGGGCAGGGGCGAACACTGAAGCTTTCTTT.

The J gene is TRBJ2-2, the V gene TRBV27, with TRBD2 matching over 13 bases. The germline CDR1 and CDR2 sequences are MNHEY and SMNVEV (reference sequence). Trimming took 8 bases from V and 6 from J; bases not matched to a gene: 6. This CDR3 is built from 15 residues. The CDR3 sequence is CASAGLAGISGELFF. CDR3 nucleotides: TGTGCCAGCGCGGGACTAGCGGGAATCTCCGGGGAGCTGTTTTTT.

V and J are TRBV9 and TRBJ1-1; 9 bases match TRBD1. V was clipped by 4 bases and J by 3 bases; unmatched bases: 7. This CDR3 contains 15 residues. Germline values: CDR1 SGDLS, CDR2 YYNGEE. The CDR3 DNA follows: TGTGCCAGCAGCTTCTTACAGGGGGCTGACACTGAAGCTTTCTTT. Its protein product is CASSFLQGADTEAFF.